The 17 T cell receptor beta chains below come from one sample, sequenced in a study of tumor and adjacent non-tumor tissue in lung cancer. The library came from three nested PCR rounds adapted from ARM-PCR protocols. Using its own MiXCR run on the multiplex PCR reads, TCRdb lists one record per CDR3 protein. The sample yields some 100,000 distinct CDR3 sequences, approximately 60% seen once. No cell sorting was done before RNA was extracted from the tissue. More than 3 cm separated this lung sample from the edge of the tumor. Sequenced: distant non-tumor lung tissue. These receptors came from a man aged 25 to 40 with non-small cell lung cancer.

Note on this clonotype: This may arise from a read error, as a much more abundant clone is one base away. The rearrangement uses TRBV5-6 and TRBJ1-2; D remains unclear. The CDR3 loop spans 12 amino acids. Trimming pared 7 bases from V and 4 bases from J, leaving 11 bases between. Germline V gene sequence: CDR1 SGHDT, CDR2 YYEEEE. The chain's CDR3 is CASSRRSYGYTF. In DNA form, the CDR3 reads TGTGCCAGCTCTCGACGGAGCTATGGCTACACCTTC.

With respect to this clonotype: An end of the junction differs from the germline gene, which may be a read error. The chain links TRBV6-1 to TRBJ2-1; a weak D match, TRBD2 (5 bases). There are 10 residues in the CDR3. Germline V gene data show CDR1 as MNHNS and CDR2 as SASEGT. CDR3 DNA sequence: TGTGCCAGCAGTGAAGGCCCAGGAGGCTTC. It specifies CASSEGPGGF.

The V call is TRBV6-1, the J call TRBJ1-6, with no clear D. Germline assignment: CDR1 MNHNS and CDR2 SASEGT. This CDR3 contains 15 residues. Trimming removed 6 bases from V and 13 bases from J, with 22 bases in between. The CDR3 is CASRPGLGPPPPLHF. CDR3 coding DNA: TGTGCCAGCAGACCCGGACTGGGCCCCCCCCCGCCCCTCCACTTT.

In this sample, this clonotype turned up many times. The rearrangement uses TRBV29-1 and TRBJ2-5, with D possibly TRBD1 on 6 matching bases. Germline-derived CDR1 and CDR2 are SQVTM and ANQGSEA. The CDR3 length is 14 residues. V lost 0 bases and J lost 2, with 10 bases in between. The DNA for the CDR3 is TGCAGCGTTGAAGAAACAGGGCAGCAAGAGACCCAGTACTTC. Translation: CSVEETGQQETQYF.

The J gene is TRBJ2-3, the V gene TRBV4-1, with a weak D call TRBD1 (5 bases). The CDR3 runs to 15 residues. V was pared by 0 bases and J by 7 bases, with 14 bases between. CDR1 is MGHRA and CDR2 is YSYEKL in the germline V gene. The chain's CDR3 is CASSQDRAWTNTQYF. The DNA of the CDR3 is TGCGCCAGCAGCCAAGACCGGGCATGGACAAATACGCAGTATTTT.

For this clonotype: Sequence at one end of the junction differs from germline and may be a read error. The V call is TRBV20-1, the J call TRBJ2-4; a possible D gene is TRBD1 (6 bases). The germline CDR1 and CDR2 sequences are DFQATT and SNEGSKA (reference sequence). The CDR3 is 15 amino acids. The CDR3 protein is CSARVPGHSGNIQYF. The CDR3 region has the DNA TGCAGTGCTAGAGTCCCGGGACACTCCGGAAACATTCAATACTTC.

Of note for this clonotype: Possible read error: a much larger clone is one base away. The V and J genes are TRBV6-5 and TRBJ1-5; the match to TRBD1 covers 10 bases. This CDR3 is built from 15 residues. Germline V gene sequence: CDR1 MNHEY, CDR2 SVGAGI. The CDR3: CASRGGTGVNQLQHF. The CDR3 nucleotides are TGTGCCAGCAGGGGTGGGACAGGGGTAAATCAGCTCCAGCATTTT.

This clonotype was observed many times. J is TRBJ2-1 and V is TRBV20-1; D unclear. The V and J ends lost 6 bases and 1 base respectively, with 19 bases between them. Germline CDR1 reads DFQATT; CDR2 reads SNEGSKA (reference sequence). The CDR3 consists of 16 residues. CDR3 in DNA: TGCAGTGCGCCCGGCGCGGTGAAGAAATCCTACAATGAGCAGTTCTTC. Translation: CSAPGAVKKSYNEQFF.

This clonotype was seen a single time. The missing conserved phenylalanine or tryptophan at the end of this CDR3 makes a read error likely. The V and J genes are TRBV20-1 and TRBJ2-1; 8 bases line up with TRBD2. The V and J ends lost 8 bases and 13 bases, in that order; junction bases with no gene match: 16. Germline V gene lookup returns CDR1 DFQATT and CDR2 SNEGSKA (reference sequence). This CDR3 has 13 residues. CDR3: CSLAGSGVFEQFL. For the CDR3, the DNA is TGCAGTTTAGCGGGTAGCGGGGTTTTTGAACAGTTCTTA.

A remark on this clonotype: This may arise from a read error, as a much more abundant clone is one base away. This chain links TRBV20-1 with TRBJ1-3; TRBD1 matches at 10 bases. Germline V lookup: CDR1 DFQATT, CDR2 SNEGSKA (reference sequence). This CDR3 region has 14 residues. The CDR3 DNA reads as TGCAGTGCTAGGACAGGGGGCCCAGGAAACATCATATATTTT. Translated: CSARTGGPGNIIYF.

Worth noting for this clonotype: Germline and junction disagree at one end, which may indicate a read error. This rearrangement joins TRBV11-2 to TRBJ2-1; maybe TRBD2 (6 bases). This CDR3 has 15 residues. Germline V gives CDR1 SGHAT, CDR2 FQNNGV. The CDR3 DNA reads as TGCGCCATCAGCTTAATCCTGGCGGGGATTGATGAGCAGTTCTTC. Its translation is CAISLILAGIDEQFF. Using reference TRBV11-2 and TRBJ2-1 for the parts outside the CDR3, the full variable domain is EAGVAQSPRYKIIEKRQSVAFWCNPISGHATLYWYQQILGQGPKLLIQFQNNGVVDDSQLPKDRFSAERLKGVDSTLKIQPAKLEDSAVYLCAISLILAGIDEQFFGPGTRLTVL.

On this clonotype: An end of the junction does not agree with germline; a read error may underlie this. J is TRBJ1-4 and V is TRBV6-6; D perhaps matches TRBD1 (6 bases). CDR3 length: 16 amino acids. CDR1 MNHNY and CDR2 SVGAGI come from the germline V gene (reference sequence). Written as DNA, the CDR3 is TGTGCCAGCAGACCCCCGCAGGGGACCGGTAATGAAAAACTGTTTTTC. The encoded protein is CASRPPQGTGNEKLFF.

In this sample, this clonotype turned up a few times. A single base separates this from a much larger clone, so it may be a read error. The CDR3 loop is CASGLQRPGGGEPFF. The CDR3 DNA sequence: TGTGCTAGTGGTTTACAACGGCCCGGTGGCGGGGAGCCGTTTTTT. The chain uses TRBV12-5 and TRBJ2-2; TRBD2 is a possible D gene (6 bases). This CDR3 spans 15 amino acids. Germline V lookup: CDR1 LGHNT, CDR2 FRNRAP.

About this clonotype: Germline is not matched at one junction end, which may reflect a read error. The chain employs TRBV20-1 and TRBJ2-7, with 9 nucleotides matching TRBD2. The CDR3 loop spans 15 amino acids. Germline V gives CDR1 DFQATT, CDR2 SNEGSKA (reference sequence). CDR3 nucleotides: TGCAGTGCTCGGCTTCAGAGCGGGAGGAGGTACGAGCGGTACTTC. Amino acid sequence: CSARLQSGRRYERYF.

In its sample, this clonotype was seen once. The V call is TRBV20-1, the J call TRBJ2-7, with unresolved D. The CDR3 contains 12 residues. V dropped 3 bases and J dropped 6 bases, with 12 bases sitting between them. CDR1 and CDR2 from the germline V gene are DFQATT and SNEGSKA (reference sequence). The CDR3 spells CSARPRGSEQYF. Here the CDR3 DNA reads TGCAGTGCTAGGCCTAGAGGAAGCGAGCAGTACTTC.

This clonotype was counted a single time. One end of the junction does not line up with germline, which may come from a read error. The CDR3 is CASSLDQAQHF. The CDR3, as DNA: TGTGCCAGCAGCCTTGATCAGGCCCAGCATTTT. This chain connects TRBV11-2 to TRBJ1-5; D is uncertain. The CDR3 spans 11 residues. Germline loops: CDR1 SGHAT, CDR2 FQNNGV. Together with reference TRBV11-2 and TRBJ1-5, the CDR3 gives the full variable domain: EAGVAQSPRYKIIEKRQSVAFWCNPISGHATLYWYQQILGQGPKLLIQFQNNGVVDDSQLPKDRFSAERLKGVDSTLKIQPAKLEDSAVYLCASSLDQAQHFGDGTRLSIL.

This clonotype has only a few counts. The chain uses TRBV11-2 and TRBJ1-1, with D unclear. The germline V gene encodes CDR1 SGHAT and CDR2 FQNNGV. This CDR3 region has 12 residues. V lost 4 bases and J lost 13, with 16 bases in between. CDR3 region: CASSSERTAGFF. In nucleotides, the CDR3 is TGTGCCAGCAGCTCAGAAAGGACGGCCGGTTTCTTT.